This T cell receptor beta chain comes out of a study of shared clonotypes between healthy human individuals. Genomic DNA (from each subset) was split evenly across several immunoSEQ plates. The protocol was immunoSEQ multiplex PCR, while the TCRdb copy is restricted to in-frame clones and leaves out a portion. This table holds some 500,000 clones, about 96% found once. The source material was naive CD4+ T cells sorted from blood. Sample subset: CD45RA+ positively selected. The source is a woman in her thirties in good health.

The CDR3 loop is CASSWTSGSSSEQFF. The CDR3 DNA sequence: TGCGCCAGCAGCTGGACTAGCGGGAGTTCTAGTGAGCAGTTCTTC. The genes are TRBV5-1 and TRBJ2-1; 13 bases map to TRBD2. With 3 bases clipped from V and 9 bases from J, the junction kept 6 bases outside the gene matches. The V gene's germline CDR1 is SGHRS and CDR2 YFSETQ. The CDR3 runs 15 residues.